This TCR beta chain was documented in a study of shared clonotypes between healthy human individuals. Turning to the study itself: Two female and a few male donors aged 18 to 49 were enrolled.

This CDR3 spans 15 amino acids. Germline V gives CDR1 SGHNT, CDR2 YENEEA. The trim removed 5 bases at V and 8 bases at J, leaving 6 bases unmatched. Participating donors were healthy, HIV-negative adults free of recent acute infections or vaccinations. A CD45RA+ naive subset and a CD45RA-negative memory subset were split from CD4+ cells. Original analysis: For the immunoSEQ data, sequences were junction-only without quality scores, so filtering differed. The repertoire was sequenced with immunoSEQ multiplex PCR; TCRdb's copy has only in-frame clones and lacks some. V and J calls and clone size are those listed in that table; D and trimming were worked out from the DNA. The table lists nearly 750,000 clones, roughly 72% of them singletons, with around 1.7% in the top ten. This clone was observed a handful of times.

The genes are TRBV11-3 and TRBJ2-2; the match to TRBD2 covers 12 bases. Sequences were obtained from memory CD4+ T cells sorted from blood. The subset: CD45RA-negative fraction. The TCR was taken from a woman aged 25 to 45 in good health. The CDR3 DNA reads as TGTGCCAGCAGCCTAGCGGGAGGGATTAGGGGGGAGCTGTTTTTT. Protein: CASSLAGGIRGELFF.